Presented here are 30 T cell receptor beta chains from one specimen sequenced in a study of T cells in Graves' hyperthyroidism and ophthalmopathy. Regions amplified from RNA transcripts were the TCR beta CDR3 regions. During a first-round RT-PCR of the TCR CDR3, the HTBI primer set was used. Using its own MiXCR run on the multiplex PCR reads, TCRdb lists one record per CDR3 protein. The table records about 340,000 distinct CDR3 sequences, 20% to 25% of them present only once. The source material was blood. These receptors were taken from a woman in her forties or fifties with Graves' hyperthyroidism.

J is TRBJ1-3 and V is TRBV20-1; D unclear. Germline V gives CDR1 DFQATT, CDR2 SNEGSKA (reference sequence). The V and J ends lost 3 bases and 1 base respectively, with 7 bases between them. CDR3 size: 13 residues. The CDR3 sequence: CSASRGSGNTIYF. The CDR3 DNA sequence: TGCAGTGCTAGCAGAGGATCTGGAAACACCATATATTTT.

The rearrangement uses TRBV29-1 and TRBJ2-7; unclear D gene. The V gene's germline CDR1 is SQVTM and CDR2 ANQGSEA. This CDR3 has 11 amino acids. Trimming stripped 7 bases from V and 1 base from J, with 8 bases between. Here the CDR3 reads CSASSSYEQYF. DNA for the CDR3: TGCAGCGCTTCAAGTTCCTACGAGCAGTACTTC.

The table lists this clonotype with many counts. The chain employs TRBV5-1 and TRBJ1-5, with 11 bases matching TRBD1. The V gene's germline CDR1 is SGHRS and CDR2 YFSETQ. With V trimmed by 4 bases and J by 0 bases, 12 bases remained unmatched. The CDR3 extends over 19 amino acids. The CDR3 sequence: CASSPGGTGGPYSNQPQHF. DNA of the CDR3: TGCGCCAGCAGCCCGGGCGGGACAGGGGGACCTTATAGCAATCAGCCCCAGCATTTT.

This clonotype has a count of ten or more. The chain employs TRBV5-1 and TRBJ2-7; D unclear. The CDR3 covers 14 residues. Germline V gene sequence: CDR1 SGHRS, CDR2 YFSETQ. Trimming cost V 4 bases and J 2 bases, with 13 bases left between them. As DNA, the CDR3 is TGCGCCAGCAGCCTTTCGACGGTCCCCTACGAGCAGTACTTC. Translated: CASSLSTVPYEQYF.

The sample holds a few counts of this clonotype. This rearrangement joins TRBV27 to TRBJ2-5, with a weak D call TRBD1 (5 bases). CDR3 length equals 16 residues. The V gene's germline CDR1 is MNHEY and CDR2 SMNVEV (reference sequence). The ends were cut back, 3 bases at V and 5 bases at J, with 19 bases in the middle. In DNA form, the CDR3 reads TGTGCCAGCAGTTTTCGGGTTGGGGCCTCCGGGGAGACCCAGTACTTC. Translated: CASSFRVGASGETQYF.

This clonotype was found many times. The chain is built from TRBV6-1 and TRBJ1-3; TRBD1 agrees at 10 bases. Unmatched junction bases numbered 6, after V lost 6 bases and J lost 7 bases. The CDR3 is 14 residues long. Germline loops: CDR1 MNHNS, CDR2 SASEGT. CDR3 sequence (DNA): TGTGCCAGCAGAGCGACAGGGGGCTCGAACACCATATATTTT. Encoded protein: CASRATGGSNTIYF.

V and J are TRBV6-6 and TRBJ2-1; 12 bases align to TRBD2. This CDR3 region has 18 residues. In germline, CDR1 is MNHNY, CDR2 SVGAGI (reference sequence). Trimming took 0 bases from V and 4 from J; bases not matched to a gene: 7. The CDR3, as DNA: TGTGCCAGCAGTTACTCTCTAGCGGGAGGGCCCTCATACAATGAGCAGTTCTTC. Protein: CASSYSLAGGPSYNEQFF.

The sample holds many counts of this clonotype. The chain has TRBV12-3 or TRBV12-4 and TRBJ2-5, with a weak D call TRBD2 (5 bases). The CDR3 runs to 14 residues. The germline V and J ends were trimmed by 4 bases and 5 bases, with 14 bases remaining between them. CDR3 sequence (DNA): TGTGCCAGCAGTTCCCTAGGGAGAGGGGAGACCCAGTACTTC. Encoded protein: CASSSLGRGETQYF.

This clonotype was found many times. The CDR3 region is CSAPGTGISANTGELFF. CDR3 in DNA: TGCAGTGCGCCCGGGACAGGAATATCCGCGAACACCGGGGAGCTGTTTTTT. This chain connects TRBV20-1 to TRBJ2-2, with 8 bases that match TRBD1. V gave up 6 bases and J gave up 0 bases; unmatched junction bases: 12. This CDR3 spans 17 amino acids. Germline CDR1 and CDR2: DFQATT and SNEGSKA (reference sequence).

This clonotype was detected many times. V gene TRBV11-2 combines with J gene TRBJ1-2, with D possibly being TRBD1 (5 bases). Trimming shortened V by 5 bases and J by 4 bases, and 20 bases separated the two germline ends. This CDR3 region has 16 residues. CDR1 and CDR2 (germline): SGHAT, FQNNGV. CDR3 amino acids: CASSTLRQSQGYGYTF. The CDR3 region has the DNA TGTGCCAGCAGCACCCTGAGACAGAGCCAAGGCTATGGCTACACCTTC.

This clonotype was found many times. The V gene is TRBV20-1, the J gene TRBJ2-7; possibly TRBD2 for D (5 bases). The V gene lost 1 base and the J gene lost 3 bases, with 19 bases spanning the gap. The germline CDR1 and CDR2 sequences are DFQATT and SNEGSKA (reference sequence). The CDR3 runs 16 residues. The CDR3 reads CSARAPNHGNGYEQYF. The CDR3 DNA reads TGCAGTGCTAGAGCCCCAAACCACGGGAATGGCTACGAGCAGTACTTC.

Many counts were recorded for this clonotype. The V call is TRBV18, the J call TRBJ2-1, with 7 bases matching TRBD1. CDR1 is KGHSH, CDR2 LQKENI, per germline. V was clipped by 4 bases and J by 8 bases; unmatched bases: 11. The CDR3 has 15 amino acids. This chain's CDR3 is CASSQYRGESDEQFF. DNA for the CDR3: TGTGCCAGCTCACAATACAGGGGCGAGTCGGATGAGCAGTTCTTC.

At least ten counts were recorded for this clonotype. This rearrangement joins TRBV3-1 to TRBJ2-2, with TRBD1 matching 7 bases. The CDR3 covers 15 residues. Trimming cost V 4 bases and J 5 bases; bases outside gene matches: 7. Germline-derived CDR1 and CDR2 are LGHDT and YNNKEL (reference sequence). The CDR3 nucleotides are TGTGCCAGCAGCCTTAGGACAGGCTTTACCGGGGAGCTGTTTTTT. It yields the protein CASSLRTGFTGELFF.

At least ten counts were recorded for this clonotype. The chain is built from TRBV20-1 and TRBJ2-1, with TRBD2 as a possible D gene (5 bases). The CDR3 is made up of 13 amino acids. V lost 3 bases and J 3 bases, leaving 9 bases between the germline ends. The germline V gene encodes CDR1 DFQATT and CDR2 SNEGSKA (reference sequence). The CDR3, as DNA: TGCAGTGCTAGTTTAGCGTTCTACAATGAGCAGTTCTTC. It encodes CSASLAFYNEQFF.

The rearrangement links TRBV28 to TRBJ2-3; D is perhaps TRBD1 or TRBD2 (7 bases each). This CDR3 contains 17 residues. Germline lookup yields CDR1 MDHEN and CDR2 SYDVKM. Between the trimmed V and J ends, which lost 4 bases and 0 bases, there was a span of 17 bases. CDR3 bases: TGTGCCAGCAGTTCATGGGCAGGGGGGGCTAGCACAGATACGCAGTATTTT. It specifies CASSSWAGGASTDTQYF.

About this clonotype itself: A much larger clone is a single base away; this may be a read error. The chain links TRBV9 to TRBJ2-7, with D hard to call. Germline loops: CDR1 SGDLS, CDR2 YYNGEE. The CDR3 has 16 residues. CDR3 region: CAGSPKWSDEVYEQYF. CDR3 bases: TGTGCCGGCAGCCCTAAGTGGTCGGATGAAGTCTACGAGCAGTACTTC.

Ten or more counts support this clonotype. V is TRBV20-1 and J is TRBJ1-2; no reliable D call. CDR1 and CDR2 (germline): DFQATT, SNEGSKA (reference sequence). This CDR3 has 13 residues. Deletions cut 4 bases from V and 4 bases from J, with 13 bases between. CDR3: CSANYDGIYGYTF. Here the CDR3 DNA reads TGCAGTGCTAATTATGACGGAATCTATGGCTACACCTTC.

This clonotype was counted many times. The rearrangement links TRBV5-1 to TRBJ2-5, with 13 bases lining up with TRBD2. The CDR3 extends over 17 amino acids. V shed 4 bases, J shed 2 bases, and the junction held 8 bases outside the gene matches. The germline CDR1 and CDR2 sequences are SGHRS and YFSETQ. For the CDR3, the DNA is TGCGCCAGCAGCCCTACTCGGACTAGCGGGGGACAAGAGACCCAGTACTTC. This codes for CASSPTRTSGGQETQYF.

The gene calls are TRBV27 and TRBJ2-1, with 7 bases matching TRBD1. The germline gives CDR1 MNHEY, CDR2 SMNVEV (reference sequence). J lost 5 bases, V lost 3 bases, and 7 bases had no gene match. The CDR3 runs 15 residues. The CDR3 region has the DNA TGTGCCAGCAGTTTTGGGACAGAGCCTAACAATGAGCAGTTCTTC. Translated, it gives CASSFGTEPNNEQFF.

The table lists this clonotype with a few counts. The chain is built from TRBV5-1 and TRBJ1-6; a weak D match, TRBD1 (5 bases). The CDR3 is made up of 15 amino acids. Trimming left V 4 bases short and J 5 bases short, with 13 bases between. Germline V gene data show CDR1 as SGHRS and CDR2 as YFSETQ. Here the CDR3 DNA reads TGCGCCAGCAGCGCCCGGGACGGGAATAATTCACCCCTCCACTTT. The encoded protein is CASSARDGNNSPLHF.

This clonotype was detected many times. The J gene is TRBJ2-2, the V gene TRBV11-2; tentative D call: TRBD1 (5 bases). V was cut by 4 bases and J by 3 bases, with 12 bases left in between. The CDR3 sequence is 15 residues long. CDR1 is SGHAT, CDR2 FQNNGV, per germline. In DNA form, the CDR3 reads TGTGCCAGCAGCTCCAGCAGGGTGGACACCGGGGAGCTGTTTTTT. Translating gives CASSSSRVDTGELFF. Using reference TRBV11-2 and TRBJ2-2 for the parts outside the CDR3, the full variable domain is EAGVAQSPRYKIIEKRQSVAFWCNPISGHATLYWYQQILGQGPKLLIQFQNNGVVDDSQLPKDRFSAERLKGVDSTLKIQPAKLEDSAVYLCASSSSRVDTGELFFGEGSRLTVL.

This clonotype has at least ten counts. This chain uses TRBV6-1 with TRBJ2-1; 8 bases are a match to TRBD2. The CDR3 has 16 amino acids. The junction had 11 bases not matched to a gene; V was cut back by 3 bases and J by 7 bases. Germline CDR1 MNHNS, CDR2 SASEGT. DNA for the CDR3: TGTGCCAGCAGTGACCAAAGCGGGAGCCCAACAAATGAGCAGTTCTTC. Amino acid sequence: CASSDQSGSPTNEQFF.

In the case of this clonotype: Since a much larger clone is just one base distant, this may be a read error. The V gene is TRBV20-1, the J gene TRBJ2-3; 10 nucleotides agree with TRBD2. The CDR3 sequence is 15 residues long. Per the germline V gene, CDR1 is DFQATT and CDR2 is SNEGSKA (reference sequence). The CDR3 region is CSARVAGGGTDTHYF. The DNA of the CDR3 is TGCAGTGCTCGAGTAGCGGGAGGCGGCACAGATACGCACTATTTT.

CDR3 bases: TGCAGTGCCACGGCAGGGGGGAGAAATCAGCCCCAGCATTTT. This translates into CSATAGGRNQPQHF. The J gene is TRBJ1-5, the V gene TRBV20-1; 7 bases are shared with TRBD1. The germline V gene has CDR1 DFQATT and CDR2 SNEGSKA (reference sequence). The CDR3 contains 14 residues. V dropped 6 bases and J dropped 4; count of bases not matched to a gene: 9.

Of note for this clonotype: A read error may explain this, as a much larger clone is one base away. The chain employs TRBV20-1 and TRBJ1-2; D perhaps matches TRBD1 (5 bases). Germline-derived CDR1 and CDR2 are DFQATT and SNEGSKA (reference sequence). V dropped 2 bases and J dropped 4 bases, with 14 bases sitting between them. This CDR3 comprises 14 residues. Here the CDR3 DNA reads TGCAGTGCTAGACCAGCAGGGATACTCTATGGCTACACCTTC. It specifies CSARPAGILYGYTF.

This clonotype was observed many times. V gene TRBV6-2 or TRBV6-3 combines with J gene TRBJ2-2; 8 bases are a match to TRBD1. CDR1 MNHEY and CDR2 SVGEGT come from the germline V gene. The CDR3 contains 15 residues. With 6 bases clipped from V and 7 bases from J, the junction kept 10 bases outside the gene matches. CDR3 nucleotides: TGTGCCAGCAGGGACCGGGACAGGTCATACGGGGAGCTGTTTTTT. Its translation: CASRDRDRSYGELFF.

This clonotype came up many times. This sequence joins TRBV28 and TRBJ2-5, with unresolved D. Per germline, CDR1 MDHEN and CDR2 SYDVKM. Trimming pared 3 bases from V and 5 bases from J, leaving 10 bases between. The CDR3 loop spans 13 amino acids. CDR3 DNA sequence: TGTGCCAGCAGTTTGGTGGGCTCGGAGACCCAGTACTTC. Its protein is CASSLVGSETQYF.

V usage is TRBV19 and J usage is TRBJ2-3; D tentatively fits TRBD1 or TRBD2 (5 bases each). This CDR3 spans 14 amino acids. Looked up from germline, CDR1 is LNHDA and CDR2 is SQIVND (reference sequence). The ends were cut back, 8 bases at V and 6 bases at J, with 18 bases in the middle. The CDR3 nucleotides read TGTGCCAGTTCCGAGCGATCCGGGGCGGATACGCAGTATTTT. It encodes CASSERSGADTQYF.

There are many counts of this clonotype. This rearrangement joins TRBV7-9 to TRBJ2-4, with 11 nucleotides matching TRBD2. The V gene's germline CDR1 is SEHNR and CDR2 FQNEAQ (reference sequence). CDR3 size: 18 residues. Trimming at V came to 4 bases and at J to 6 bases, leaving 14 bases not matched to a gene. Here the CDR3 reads CASSSASVAGGPGNIQYF. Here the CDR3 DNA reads TGTGCCAGCAGCTCTGCGTCGGTAGCGGGAGGGCCGGGAAACATTCAGTACTTC.

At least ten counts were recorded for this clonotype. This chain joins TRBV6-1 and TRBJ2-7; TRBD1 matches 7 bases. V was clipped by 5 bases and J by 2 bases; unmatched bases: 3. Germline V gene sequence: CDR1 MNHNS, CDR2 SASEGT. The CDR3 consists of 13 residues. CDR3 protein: CASSTGQPYEQYF. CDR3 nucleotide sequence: TGTGCCAGCAGTACGGGACAGCCCTACGAGCAGTACTTC.